Listed below are T cell receptor beta chains from one sample, sequenced in a study of T-cell memory formation after mild COVID-19. A single record per CDR3 protein comes from TCRdb applying MiXCR to the 5' RACE reads. The profile covers around 320,000 distinct CDR3 sequences, with approximately 15% appearing a single time and roughly a fifth taken by the ten largest. The specimen was PBMCs or a T cell subset sorted from them (not recorded which). The receptor set was obtained from a man aged 18 to 35 who had mild COVID-19 (a few samples of this study predate the infection). Cell type and time point are not known. CDR3s include the opening cysteine and the closing phenylalanine or tryptophan. Fields, in order: J gene, V gene, D gene, clone size, CDR3 protein, CDR3 DNA. The D gene is left open where the match is weak. The size field is filled for only some rows; it gives once, few, many or a size class.

j_gene: TRBJ1-2
v_gene: TRBV5-1
d_gene: .
abundance: few
CDR3aa: CASSPSQVAAGYGYTF
CDR3nt: TGCGCCAGCAGCCCGTCACAGGTCGCGGCTGGGTATGGCTACACCTTC

j_gene: TRBJ1-3
v_gene: TRBV18
d_gene: .
abundance: few
CDR3aa: CASSPRNSGNTIYF
CDR3nt: TGTGCCAGCTCACCTAGGAACTCTGGAAACACCATATATTTT

j_gene: TRBJ2-5
v_gene: TRBV9
d_gene: .
abundance: .
CDR3aa: CASSVGGVDFQETQYF
CDR3nt: TGTGCCAGCAGCGTGGGCGGGGTCGACTTCCAAGAGACCCAGTACTTC

j_gene: TRBJ1-6
v_gene: TRBV9
d_gene: TRBD1
abundance: many
CDR3aa: CASSVEGQATPLHF
CDR3nt: TGTGCCAGCAGCGTAGAAGGACAGGCGACACCCCTCCACTTT

j_gene: TRBJ2-7
v_gene: TRBV2
d_gene: .
abundance: .
CDR3aa: CASSTLGAPSSYEQYF
CDR3nt: TGTGCCAGCAGTACTTTAGGTGCTCCTAGCTCCTACGAGCAGTACTTC

j_gene: TRBJ2-1
v_gene: TRBV3-1
d_gene: TRBD1
abundance: few
CDR3aa: CASSQGSGQGPPVGQFF
CDR3nt: TGTGCCAGCAGCCAAGGATCCGGACAGGGTCCGCCGGTCGGGCAGTTCTTC

j_gene: TRBJ1-5
v_gene: TRBV20-1
d_gene: TRBD1
abundance: few
CDR3aa: CSAGTGGVQPQHF
CDR3nt: TGCAGTGCTGGGACAGGGGGCGTTCAGCCCCAGCATTTT

j_gene: TRBJ2-4
v_gene: TRBV4-3
d_gene: .
abundance: many
CDR3aa: CASSQDDGAGRAKNIQYF
CDR3nt: TGCGCCAGCAGCCAAGATGACGGAGCAGGACGAGCCAAAAACATTCAGTACTTC

j_gene: TRBJ1-5
v_gene: TRBV5-1
d_gene: .
abundance: many
CDR3aa: CASSFDPGIGQPQHF
CDR3nt: TGCGCCAGCAGCTTCGATCCAGGGATTGGACAGCCCCAGCATTTT

j_gene: TRBJ1-2
v_gene: TRBV7-6
d_gene: TRBD1
abundance: few
CDR3aa: CASSLGGGSYGYTF
CDR3nt: TGTGCCAGCAGCTTAGGAGGGGGCAGTTATGGCTACACCTTC

j_gene: TRBJ2-1
v_gene: TRBV7-7
d_gene: .
abundance: .
CDR3aa: CASSLERTSHEQFF
CDR3nt: TGTGCCAGCAGCTTAGAGAGGACCAGCCATGAGCAGTTCTTC

j_gene: TRBJ1-1
v_gene: TRBV6-2/TRBV6-3
d_gene: .
abundance: few
CDR3aa: CASSTHGGSAEAFF
CDR3nt: TGTGCCAGCAGCACACATGGGGGATCGGCTGAAGCTTTCTTT

j_gene: TRBJ1-5
v_gene: TRBV4-2
d_gene: .
abundance: few
CDR3aa: CASSRGNGGQPQHF
CDR3nt: TGTGCCAGCAGCCGAGGGAATGGGGGACAGCCCCAGCATTTT

j_gene: TRBJ1-6
v_gene: TRBV7-9
d_gene: .
abundance: .
CDR3aa: CASSLARQENSPLHF
CDR3nt: TGTGCCAGCAGCTTAGCGAGGCAGGAAAATTCACCCCTCCACTTT

j_gene: TRBJ1-2
v_gene: TRBV12-5
d_gene: .
abundance: .
CDR3aa: CASGLEFGNYGYTF
CDR3nt: TGTGCTAGTGGCCTCGAGTTTGGTAACTATGGCTACACCTTC

j_gene: TRBJ2-2
v_gene: TRBV6-5
d_gene: TRBD1
abundance: .
CDR3aa: CASRSDRGGDTGELFF
CDR3nt: TGTGCCAGCAGGTCTGACAGGGGGGGGGACACCGGGGAGCTGTTTTTT

j_gene: TRBJ1-4
v_gene: TRBV10-3
d_gene: .
abundance: .
CDR3aa: CAITGEGPPLFF
CDR3nt: TGTGCCATCACAGGGGAGGGCCCCCCGTTGTTTTTT

j_gene: TRBJ2-3
v_gene: TRBV6-2/TRBV6-3
d_gene: .
abundance: .
CDR3aa: CASSYSPDSLVTDTQYF
CDR3nt: TGTGCCAGCAGTTACTCCCCGGACAGCCTAGTCACAGATACGCAGTATTTT

j_gene: TRBJ2-2
v_gene: TRBV7-2
d_gene: .
abundance: .
CDR3aa: CATWPGAAGELFF
CDR3nt: TGTGCCACCTGGCCAGGGGCTGCCGGGGAGCTGTTTTTT

j_gene: TRBJ2-2
v_gene: TRBV3-1
d_gene: .
abundance: few
CDR3aa: CASSYHAGGTGELFF
CDR3nt: TGTGCCAGCAGCTACCATGCAGGGGGGACCGGGGAGCTGTTTTTT

j_gene: TRBJ2-1
v_gene: TRBV10-3
d_gene: TRBD1
abundance: few
CDR3aa: CATTGQDNEQFF
CDR3nt: TGTGCCACTACGGGACAGGACAATGAGCAGTTCTTC

j_gene: TRBJ2-7
v_gene: TRBV10-3
d_gene: .
abundance: .
CDR3aa: CAISESDYEQYF
CDR3nt: TGTGCCATCAGTGAGTCAGACTACGAGCAGTACTTC

j_gene: TRBJ2-3
v_gene: TRBV10-3
d_gene: .
abundance: .
CDR3aa: CATTGGPSTDTQYF
CDR3nt: TGTGCCACTACCGGGGGCCCGAGCACAGATACGCAGTATTTT

j_gene: TRBJ2-7
v_gene: TRBV3-1
d_gene: .
abundance: .
CDR3aa: CASSLRLGGHSYEQYF
CDR3nt: TGTGCCAGCAGCTTACGACTCGGGGGGCACTCCTACGAGCAGTACTTC

j_gene: TRBJ2-2
v_gene: TRBV29-1
d_gene: .
abundance: many
CDR3aa: CSVNTGVVPGELFF
CDR3nt: TGCAGCGTCAATACCGGGGTCGTGCCCGGGGAGCTGTTTTTT

j_gene: TRBJ2-1
v_gene: TRBV6-5
d_gene: .
abundance: few
CDR3aa: CASRQTGYEQFF
CDR3nt: TGTGCCAGCAGACAAACAGGGTACGAGCAGTTCTTC

j_gene: TRBJ2-7
v_gene: TRBV29-1
d_gene: .
abundance: .
CDR3aa: CSVELGAYEQYF
CDR3nt: TGCAGCGTTGAACTAGGGGCCTACGAGCAGTACTTC

j_gene: TRBJ2-3
v_gene: TRBV11-2
d_gene: .
abundance: .
CDR3aa: CASSLMGPTSTDTQYF
CDR3nt: TGTGCCAGCAGCCTGATGGGCCCAACTAGCACAGATACGCAGTATTTT

j_gene: TRBJ1-2
v_gene: TRBV3-1
d_gene: .
abundance: few
CDR3aa: CASSQVPTGNYGYTF
CDR3nt: TGTGCCAGCAGCCAAGTCCCAACAGGAAACTATGGCTACACCTTC

j_gene: TRBJ1-2
v_gene: TRBV25-1
d_gene: .
abundance: many
CDR3aa: CASSETGGVGYTF
CDR3nt: TGTGCCAGCAGTGAAACCGGGGGAGTCGGCTACACCTTC

j_gene: TRBJ2-5
v_gene: TRBV25-1
d_gene: .
abundance: .
CDR3aa: CASSRMGAETQYF
CDR3nt: TGTGCCAGCAGTCGTATGGGGGCAGAGACCCAGTACTTC

j_gene: TRBJ2-6
v_gene: TRBV4-1
d_gene: .
abundance: .
CDR3aa: CASSQGPGANVLTF
CDR3nt: TGCGCCAGCAGCCAAGGGCCTGGGGCCAACGTCCTGACTTTC

j_gene: TRBJ1-1
v_gene: TRBV18
d_gene: .
abundance: many
CDR3aa: CASSPPGGNTEAFF
CDR3nt: TGTGCCAGCTCACCACCCGGCGGGAACACTGAAGCTTTCTTT

j_gene: TRBJ1-1
v_gene: TRBV5-1
d_gene: .
abundance: .
CDR3aa: CASSNRDGERAFF
CDR3nt: TGCGCCAGCAGCAACCGGGACGGCGAACGAGCTTTCTTT

j_gene: TRBJ1-2
v_gene: TRBV25-1
d_gene: .
abundance: .
CDR3aa: CASSVPDARDGYTF
CDR3nt: TGTGCCAGCAGTGTCCCGGACGCTAGGGATGGCTACACCTTC

j_gene: TRBJ2-5
v_gene: TRBV7-8
d_gene: .
abundance: .
CDR3aa: CASSFSEETQYF
CDR3nt: TGTGCCAGCAGCTTTTCTGAAGAGACCCAGTACTTC

j_gene: TRBJ2-2
v_gene: TRBV28
d_gene: .
abundance: .
CDR3aa: CASRLGGPVGELFF
CDR3nt: TGTGCCAGCAGATTAGGGGGTCCGGTCGGGGAGCTGTTTTTT